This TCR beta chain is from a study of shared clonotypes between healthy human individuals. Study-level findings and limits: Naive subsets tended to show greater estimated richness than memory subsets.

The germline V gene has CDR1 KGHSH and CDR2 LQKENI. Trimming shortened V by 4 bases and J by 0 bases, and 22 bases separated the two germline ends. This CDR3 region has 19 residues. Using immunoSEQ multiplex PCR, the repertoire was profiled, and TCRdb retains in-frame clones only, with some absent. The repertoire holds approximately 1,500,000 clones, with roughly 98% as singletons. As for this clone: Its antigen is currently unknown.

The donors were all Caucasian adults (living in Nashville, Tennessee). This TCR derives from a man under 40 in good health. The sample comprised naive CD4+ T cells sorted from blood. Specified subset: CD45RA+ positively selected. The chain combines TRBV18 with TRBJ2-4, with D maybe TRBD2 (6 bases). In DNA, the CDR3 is TGTGCCAGCTCACGCGATCCTCGACTAGTTCTAAGAGCCAAAAACATTCAGTACTTC. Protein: CASSRDPRLVLRAKNIQYF.